Shown below are 8 T cell receptor beta chains from a single sample sequenced in a study of cytomegalovirus exposure and HLA in healthy donors. Primers for the PCR totalled 60 Vbeta and 13 Jbeta. Data came from immunoSEQ multiplex PCR; TCRdb stores just in-frame clones and leaves some out. The sample has over 100,000 clones; 74% are singletons. Sequencing used PBMCs. These receptors originate from a human donor in good health.

This chain connects TRBV4-1 to TRBJ1-4, with 10 bases identical to TRBD1. J was trimmed by 8 bases and V by 5 bases; bases with no gene match: 8. The CDR3 consists of 15 residues. The germline V gene has CDR1 MGHRA and CDR2 YSYEKL. The CDR3 nucleotides are TGCGCCAGCAGCGATCGGACAGGGGGAGGGGAAAAACTGTTTTTT. It yields the protein CASSDRTGGGEKLFF.

The V call is TRBV11-2, the J call TRBJ2-1; unclear D gene. CDR1 is SGHAT, CDR2 FQNNGV, per germline. Trimming cost V 3 bases and J 9 bases, with 6 bases left between them. This CDR3 region has 11 residues. In DNA, the CDR3 is TGTGCCAGCAGCTTGACGGGTGAGCAGTTCTTC. Translated: CASSLTGEQFF.

J is TRBJ1-4 and V is TRBV5-1; tentative D call: TRBD1 (5 bases). Germline V gene data show CDR1 as SGHRS and CDR2 as YFSETQ. V was shortened by 0 bases and J by 7 bases, with 10 bases between the two germline ends. The CDR3 runs 14 residues. The CDR3 region is CASSLEAGGEKLFF. The CDR3, as DNA: TGCGCCAGCAGCTTGGAAGCGGGGGGTGAAAAACTGTTTTTT.

This chain connects TRBV9 to TRBJ1-1; a weak D match, TRBD1 (6 bases). CDR1 is SGDLS and CDR2 is YYNGEE in the germline V gene. Trimming pared 4 bases from V and 6 bases from J, leaving 13 bases between. The CDR3 length is 13 residues. In DNA form, the CDR3 reads TGTGCCAGCAGCCCTACAGGGTGGGCTGAAGCTTTCTTT. Protein: CASSPTGWAEAFF.

As regards this clone: A junction end diverges from the germline sequence, so it may reflect a read error. This chain connects TRBV28 to TRBJ2-3; 14 bases agree with TRBD2. CDR3 size: 17 residues. In germline, CDR1 is MDHEN, CDR2 SYDVKM. CDR3 sequence reads: CASGPSGLAGDTGTQYF. The CDR3 DNA sequence: TGTGCCAGCGGACCCTCGGGACTAGCGGGGGACACAGGTACGCAGTATTTT.

The chain couples TRBV7-2 to TRBJ2-7; 7 bases are shared with TRBD2. Germline V gene sequence: CDR1 SGHTA, CDR2 FQGNSA. The V and J ends lost 1 base and 2 bases, in that order; junction bases with no gene match: 17. This CDR3 contains 19 residues. CDR3 bases: TGTGCCAGCAGCTTAGTTAGTCGGGGGGTCGCGCCAAATACCTACGAGCAGTACTTC. Protein sequence: CASSLVSRGVAPNTYEQYF.

The chain carries TRBV19 and TRBJ1-2; TRBD1 matches at 7 bases. The CDR3 consists of 14 residues. The germline V gene has CDR1 LNHDA and CDR2 SQIVND (reference sequence). Losses at the gene ends were 2 bases for V and 3 bases for J; bases not matched to a gene: 3. CDR3: CASSIRGQDYGYTF. CDR3 DNA sequence: TGTGCCAGTAGTATACGAGGACAGGACTATGGCTACACCTTC.

The chain joins TRBV28 to TRBJ1-2; TRBD1 matches 7 bases. Looked up from germline, CDR1 is MDHEN and CDR2 is SYDVKM. V was pared by 8 bases and J by 7 bases, with 13 bases of the junction left unmatched. The CDR3 sequence is 14 residues long. CDR3 nucleotides: TGTGCCAGCGGGTCCCCCCCCGGGACAGTTGGCTACACCTTC. Its protein is CASGSPPGTVGYTF.